These 20 T cell receptor beta chains share one sample of origin, sequenced in a study of CD8 T cells in Susac syndrome. It was with random hexamers that 0.5 to 1 ug RNA was reverse transcribed. TCRdb analysed the immunoSEQ multiplex PCR reads with MiXCR anew, one entry per CDR3 protein. In the table there are about 85,000 distinct CDR3 sequences, around 95% of which are singletons. Source material: CD8+ T cells from PBMCs. The receptors here all came from a human donor with Susac syndrome.

The CDR3 DNA reads as TGTGCCAGCAGTCTGCCCACTAGCTTGAGGGGTCCTCTAGCTCTCGACAATGAGCAGTTCTTC. Amino acid sequence: CASSLPTSLRGPLALDNEQFF. The rearrangement uses TRBV28 and TRBJ2-1; TRBD2 might be the D (6 bases). The germline V and J ends were trimmed by 5 bases and 5 bases, with 34 bases remaining between them. Germline CDR1 is MDHEN and CDR2 is SYDVKM. This CDR3 is 21 amino acids long. The entire variable domain, with the rest obtained from reference TRBV28 and TRBJ2-1, is as follows: DVKVTQSSRYLVKRTGEKVFLECVQDMDHENMFWYRQDPGLGLRLIYFSYDVKMKEKGDIPEGYSVSREKKERFSLILESASTNQTSMYLCASSLPTSLRGPLALDNEQFFGPGTRLTVL.

The J gene is TRBJ1-5, the V gene TRBV27; 7 bases are a match to TRBD1. The germline CDR1 and CDR2 sequences are MNHEY and SMNVEV (reference sequence). CDR3 length: 16 amino acids. V was clipped by 10 bases and J by 0 bases; unmatched bases: 12. The CDR3 spells CATRQGAGDSNQPQHF. CDR3 in DNA: TGTGCCACCAGACAGGGAGCAGGGGATAGCAATCAGCCCCAGCATTTT.

The chain uses TRBV29-1 and TRBJ2-1; TRBD1 might be the D (6 bases). Trimming cost V 6 bases and J 0 bases, with 12 bases left between them. Germline V gene lookup returns CDR1 SQVTM and CDR2 ANQGSEA. CDR3 length: 14 amino acids. For the CDR3, the DNA is TGCAGCGTCGAGGGGGATCGCTCCTACAATGAGCAGTTCTTC. Its translation: CSVEGDRSYNEQFF.

This clonotype appeared a single time. The chain combines TRBV7-9 with TRBJ2-1; D uncertain. V shed 2 bases and J shed 10 bases, with 9 bases lying between them. The CDR3 covers 12 residues. The germline V gene encodes CDR1 SEHNR and CDR2 FQNEAQ (reference sequence). The CDR3 DNA reads as TGTGCCAGCAGCTTAAGTAAAACAGAGCAGTTCTTC. Its protein is CASSLSKTEQFF.

The CDR3 loop is CASSLIETDTQYF. The CDR3 nucleotides are TGTGCCAGCAGCCTTATAGAAACGGATACGCAGTATTTT. The genes are TRBV14 and TRBJ2-3; D is unresolved. Germline lookup yields CDR1 SGHDN and CDR2 FVKESK. V was cut by 4 bases and J by 6 bases, with 11 bases left in between. The CDR3 has 13 amino acids.

This chain connects TRBV25-1 to TRBJ2-5; possibly TRBD1 or TRBD2 for D (5 bases each). Trimming removed 3 bases at V and 4 bases at J, with 15 bases between. The CDR3 is made up of 15 amino acids. Per germline, CDR1 MGHDK and CDR2 SYGVNS. Here the CDR3 reads CASSDEGRVGETQYF. CDR3 bases: TGTGCCAGCAGTGATGAGGGCAGGGTTGGAGAGACCCAGTACTTC.

The chain has TRBV30 and TRBJ2-7; D possibly corresponds to TRBD2 (5 bases). CDR1 is GTSNPN and CDR2 is SVGIG in the germline V gene (reference sequence). This CDR3 is built from 11 residues. V was cut by 4 bases and J by 3 bases, with 7 bases left in between. CDR3 amino acids: CAWKSGYEQYF. CDR3 DNA: TGTGCCTGGAAGAGCGGCTACGAGCAGTACTTC.

This clonotype was recorded a few times. The V gene is TRBV3-1, the J gene TRBJ2-7; no firm D call. The V and J ends lost 1 base and 5 bases respectively, with 3 bases between them. This CDR3 contains 11 residues. Germline loops: CDR1 LGHDT, CDR2 YNNKEL (reference sequence). The CDR3 protein is CASSQGDEQYF. DNA for the CDR3: TGTGCCAGCAGCCAAGGGGACGAGCAGTACTTC.

The V and J genes are TRBV5-6 and TRBJ2-7, with D unresolved. In germline, CDR1 is SGHDT, CDR2 YYEEEE. The CDR3 consists of 14 residues. Trimming left V 4 bases short and J 4 bases short, with 15 bases between. CDR3 coding DNA: TGTGCCAGCAGCCCGGACGTGTTGGGGTACGAGCAGTACTTC. Amino acid sequence: CASSPDVLGYEQYF.

The rearrangement uses TRBV20-1 and TRBJ1-1; D remains unclear. CDR3 length: 12 amino acids. The V and J ends lost 5 bases and 1 base respectively, with 8 bases between them. The germline CDR1 and CDR2 sequences are DFQATT and SNEGSKA (reference sequence). The CDR3 is CSARPPNTEAFF. The DNA for the CDR3 is TGCAGTGCTCGGCCGCCGAACACTGAAGCTTTCTTT.

The V and J genes are TRBV15 and TRBJ1-5; D possibly corresponds to TRBD1 (5 bases). Germline-derived CDR1 and CDR2 are LNHNV and YYDKDF (reference sequence). The CDR3 sequence is 15 residues long. The ends were cut back, 5 bases at V and 1 base at J, with 12 bases in the middle. The DNA for the CDR3 is TGTGCCACCAGCTCTAGACGGGGGAGCAATCAGCCCCAGCATTTT. Translated: CATSSRRGSNQPQHF.

This chain connects TRBV29-1 to TRBJ2-1; 7 nucleotides match TRBD2. The CDR3 runs to 15 residues. Germline CDR1 SQVTM, CDR2 ANQGSEA. The junction had 5 bases not matched to a gene; V was cut back by 1 base and J by 2 bases. The CDR3 here is CSVEGLADTYNEQFF. CDR3 in DNA: TGCAGCGTTGAAGGGCTAGCGGATACCTACAATGAGCAGTTCTTC.

J is TRBJ2-5 and V is TRBV6-5; D unclear. From germline, CDR1 is MNHEY and CDR2 SVGAGI. The CDR3 sequence is 13 residues long. Trimming cost V 2 bases and J 5 bases, with 9 bases left between them. CDR3 protein: CASSYDHGETQYF. CDR3 in DNA: TGTGCCAGCAGTTACGATCACGGGGAGACCCAGTACTTC.

This rearrangement joins TRBV5-1 to TRBJ2-3, with D unclear. Between the trimmed V and J ends, which lost 1 base and 0 bases, there was a span of 12 bases. The germline V gene encodes CDR1 SGHRS and CDR2 YFSETQ. The CDR3 runs to 16 residues. This CDR3 is CASSLNGLDSTDTQYF. The CDR3 coding sequence is TGCGCCAGCAGCTTGAATGGCCTGGACAGCACAGATACGCAGTATTTT.

This chain uses TRBV20-1 with TRBJ2-7; a possible D gene is TRBD2 (6 bases). Germline lookup yields CDR1 DFQATT and CDR2 SNEGSKA (reference sequence). The CDR3 has 15 amino acids. Deletions cut 5 bases from V and 5 bases from J, with 22 bases between. This chain's CDR3 is CSAPPQAGREDEQYF. The CDR3, as DNA: TGCAGTGCTCCTCCACAGGCGGGAAGGGAGGACGAGCAGTACTTC.

V and J are TRBV18 and TRBJ2-1; 8 bases line up with TRBD2. This CDR3 region has 14 residues. Germline trimming cut 5 bases from V and 4 bases from J; bases unmatched to any gene: 4. CDR1 and CDR2 from the germline V gene are KGHSH and LQKENI. The CDR3 DNA reads as TGTGCCAGCTCATATAGCGGGATTTACAATGAGCAGTTCTTC. Translated, it gives CASSYSGIYNEQFF.

This chain connects TRBV29-1 to TRBJ2-2; TRBD2 matches at 7 bases. This CDR3 contains 12 residues. In germline, CDR1 is SQVTM, CDR2 ANQGSEA. V was clipped by 5 bases and J by 4 bases; unmatched bases: 1. CDR3 coding DNA: TGCAGCGTTCCGGGAGGCACCGGGGAGCTGTTTTTT. It translates to CSVPGGTGELFF.

This clonotype was detected only once. The J gene is TRBJ2-7, the V gene TRBV20-1, with D possibly TRBD2 on 5 matching bases. The CDR3 has 16 amino acids. Trimming removed 3 bases from V and 0 bases from J, with 18 bases in between. The germline CDR1 and CDR2 sequences are DFQATT and SNEGSKA (reference sequence). Here the CDR3 reads CSASIRRLAPSYEQYF. Written as DNA, the CDR3 is TGCAGTGCTAGTATACGTCGCCTAGCTCCCTCCTACGAGCAGTACTTC.

V gene TRBV4-2 combines with J gene TRBJ2-7; no firm D call. This CDR3 is 12 amino acids long. In germline, CDR1 is LGHNA, CDR2 YNFKEQ. With 5 bases removed from V and 6 bases from J, the gap between germline ends came to 11 bases. CDR3: CASSGSGGEQYF. Here the CDR3 DNA reads TGTGCCAGCAGCGGATCCGGCGGCGAGCAGTACTTC.

The chain recombines TRBV20-1 with TRBJ2-7; the D gene is possibly TRBD1 (5 bases). Germline-derived CDR1 and CDR2 are DFQATT and SNEGSKA (reference sequence). This CDR3 has 15 amino acids. Trimming left V 2 bases short and J 3 bases short, with 17 bases between. CDR3 nucleotide sequence: TGCAGTGCTAGATCGAACAGTGACAGTCGCTACGAGCAGTACTTC. This sequence encodes CSARSNSDSRYEQYF.